These 20 T cell receptor beta chains were sequenced from one sample in a study of memory B cells and T cells in multiple sclerosis. No antigens are known for them. Separate sequencing covered autoproliferating (CFSE-dim) and non-proliferating (CFSE-high) T cells from stimulus-free culture. Replicate wells were pooled after roughly 7 days of stimulus-free culture of more than 45 million CFSE-labeled PBMCs. Sequencing was performed with immunoSEQ multiplex PCR; in TCRdb, only in-frame clones are kept and a portion is missing. This table holds over 35,000 clones, almost 85% found once. Material for sequencing was PBMCs from blood kept in culture. All receptors derive from a human donor with multiple sclerosis.

V and J are TRBV6-5 and TRBJ1-6; the D is unclear. V was trimmed by 2 bases and J by 14 bases, leaving 13 bases between them. Germline CDR1 and CDR2: MNHEY and SVGAGI. The CDR3 has 13 residues. CDR3 sequence reads: CASSYGARGALHF. The CDR3 DNA reads TGTGCCAGCAGTTACGGTGCGCGCGGGGCCCTCCACTTT.

The chain carries TRBV4-1 and TRBJ2-5, with D possibly TRBD1 on 6 matching bases. V shed 4 bases and J shed 3 bases, with 12 bases lying between them. Germline CDR1 reads MGHRA; CDR2 reads YSYEKL. CDR3 length: 14 amino acids. DNA for the CDR3: TGCGCCAGCAGCCTACGAGGGGGAAAAGAGACCCAGTACTTC. Its translation is CASSLRGGKETQYF.

The V call is TRBV5-1, the J call TRBJ1-1; D remains unclear. This CDR3 spans 12 amino acids. Trimming pared 0 bases from V and 11 bases from J, leaving 11 bases between. Looked up from germline, CDR1 is SGHRS and CDR2 is YFSETQ. CDR3 sequence: CASSLDWGEAFF. CDR3 sequence (DNA): TGCGCCAGCAGCTTGGATTGGGGTGAGGCTTTCTTT.

V is TRBV2 and J is TRBJ2-5; 9 bases align to TRBD1. Trimming removed 6 bases from V and 3 bases from J; junction bases left unmatched: 5. The CDR3 spans 14 residues. The germline gives CDR1 SNHLY, CDR2 FYNNEI. The CDR3 sequence is CASRWGTGKETQYF. The CDR3 DNA reads as TGTGCCAGCAGGTGGGGGACAGGGAAAGAGACCCAGTACTTC.

This chain joins TRBV5-1 and TRBJ2-5; a possible D gene is TRBD2 (6 bases). This CDR3 has 14 residues. V was pared by 0 bases and J by 8 bases, with 14 bases between. CDR1 SGHRS and CDR2 YFSETQ come from the germline V gene. The CDR3 sequence is CASSLEPGDYTQYF. CDR3 DNA sequence: TGCGCCAGCAGCTTGGAGCCGGGGGATTATACCCAGTACTTC.

J is TRBJ2-3 and V is TRBV2; 7 bases map to TRBD2. Looked up from germline, CDR1 is SNHLY and CDR2 is FYNNEI. This CDR3 has 11 residues. The V gene end was trimmed by 11 bases and the J gene end by 12 bases; junction bases not matched to a gene: 11. CDR3 DNA: TGTGCCCTCGCTCCGGGGGGACCACAGTATTTT. Protein sequence: CALAPGGPQYF.

This clone came up once. This rearrangement joins TRBV2 to TRBJ1-5, with no clear D. The V end was cut by 0 bases, the J end by 7 bases, with 10 bases between. This CDR3 has 14 residues. CDR1 and CDR2 (germline): SNHLY, FYNNEI. The CDR3 nucleotides are TGTGCCAGCAGTGAAGCGAATGATTGGCAGCCCCAGCATTTT. Translation gives CASSEANDWQPQHF.

The rearrangement joins TRBV29-1 to TRBJ2-3; no clear D. CDR3 length equals 13 residues. The germline CDR1 and CDR2 sequences are SQVTM and ANQGSEA. The V and J ends lost 6 bases and 5 bases respectively, with 15 bases between them. The CDR3 reads CSVRRALGDTQYF. CDR3 nucleotides: TGCAGCGTCCGAAGGGCGTTAGGAGATACGCAGTATTTT.

The gene calls are TRBV19 and TRBJ1-5; no definite D call. Germline values: CDR1 LNHDA, CDR2 SQIVND (reference sequence). V was shortened by 1 base and J by 6 bases, with 4 bases between the two germline ends. The CDR3 consists of 12 residues. CDR3 in DNA: TGTGCCAGTAGTATAGTAGCTCAGCCCCAGCATTTT. Translating gives CASSIVAQPQHF.

The gene calls are TRBV9 and TRBJ2-7; maybe TRBD2 (6 bases). In germline, CDR1 is SGDLS, CDR2 YYNGEE. V was shortened by 0 bases and J by 6 bases, with 13 bases between the two germline ends. The CDR3 totals 14 residues. CDR3 DNA sequence: TGTGCCAGCAGCGTAGAGCCGGGGGATGTCGAGCAGTACTTC. The encoded protein is CASSVEPGDVEQYF.

This chain joins TRBV6-5 and TRBJ2-1; 8 nucleotides agree with TRBD2. CDR1 and CDR2 (germline): MNHEY, SVGAGI. The CDR3 length is 13 residues. The V and J ends lost 7 bases and 10 bases, in that order; junction bases with no gene match: 9. DNA of the CDR3: TGTGCCAGCACCGCCGGGGGGGGGCGAGAGCAGTTCTTC. Translation gives CASTAGGGREQFF.

The chain combines TRBV6-5 with TRBJ1-3; no firm D call. The CDR3 is 16 amino acids. V lost 0 bases and J 0 bases, leaving 9 bases between the germline ends. Germline CDR1 MNHEY, CDR2 SVGAGI. This chain's CDR3 is CASSYSRPHSGNTIYF. In nucleotides, the CDR3 is TGTGCCAGCAGTTACTCAAGGCCACACTCTGGAAACACCATATATTTT.

The V gene is TRBV7-8, the J gene TRBJ2-1, with D hard to call. The CDR3 totals 14 residues. Germline CDR1 is SGHVS and CDR2 is FQNEAQ. Trimming left V 2 bases short and J 10 bases short, with 15 bases between. The CDR3 DNA follows: TGTGCCAGCAGCTTAACTTTGGGGTTGGGCGAGCAGTTCTTC. This gives the protein CASSLTLGLGEQFF.

The rearrangement joins TRBV13 to TRBJ2-1; D not certain. V lost 3 bases and J lost 0, with 9 bases in between. The germline CDR1 and CDR2 sequences are PRHDT and FYEKMQ (reference sequence). The CDR3 consists of 15 residues. CDR3 loop: CASSLLPLSYNEQFF. The CDR3 DNA follows: TGTGCCAGCAGCTTGTTGCCCCTCTCCTACAATGAGCAGTTCTTC.

This clone was seen a few times. Other DNA sequences in the sample encode the same CDR3. The genes are TRBV30 and TRBJ1-2; TRBD1 might be the D (5 bases). V was cut by 2 bases and J by 8 bases, with 21 bases left in between. CDR1 GTSNPN and CDR2 SVGIG come from the germline V gene (reference sequence). The length of the CDR3 is 15 residues. CDR3 in amino acids: CAWSPPHTGGFGYTF. In nucleotides, the CDR3 is TGTGCCTGGAGTCCACCGCATACAGGCGGCTTCGGCTACACCTTC.

The chain links TRBV5-1 to TRBJ1-1; the D is unclear. Germline V lookup: CDR1 SGHRS, CDR2 YFSETQ. With 4 bases removed from V and 4 bases from J, the gap between germline ends came to 8 bases. There are 12 residues in the CDR3. The chain's CDR3 is CASSAGSTEAFF. DNA of the CDR3: TGCGCCAGCAGCGCAGGCAGCACTGAAGCTTTCTTT.

In this sample, this clone turned up once. V gene TRBV7-6 combines with J gene TRBJ1-3; a weak D match, TRBD1 (5 bases). CDR3 size: 15 residues. The V end was cut by 1 base, the J end by 4 bases, with 11 bases between. Germline V CDR1 and CDR2: SGHVS, FNYEAQ. CDR3 DNA: TGTGCCAGCAGCTTAGTCGGGGCAGAGGGAAACACCATATATTTT. Encoded protein: CASSLVGAEGNTIYF.

The chain carries TRBV5-1 and TRBJ2-7, with D tentatively TRBD2 (6 bases). V shed 1 base and J shed 5 bases, with 22 bases lying between them. CDR1 and CDR2 from the germline V gene are SGHRS and YFSETQ. CDR3 size: 17 residues. CDR3 amino acids: CASSLYVATGSADEQYF. The CDR3 nucleotides read TGCGCCAGCAGCTTGTATGTCGCGACCGGGAGTGCGGACGAGCAGTACTTC.

CDR3 nucleotide sequence: TGCGCCAGCAGCCAAAGGGGGGACAGGGCCAACGAGCAGTACTTC. Translated, it gives CASSQRGDRANEQYF. The chain combines TRBV4-1 with TRBJ2-7, with 9 bases lining up with TRBD1. The CDR3 is 15 residues long. The V and J ends lost 2 bases and 5 bases, in that order; junction bases with no gene match: 7. Germline V gene lookup returns CDR1 MGHRA and CDR2 YSYEKL.

V and J are TRBV5-1 and TRBJ2-1; 13 positions agree with TRBD2. Germline V gene lookup returns CDR1 SGHRS and CDR2 YFSETQ. CDR3 size: 16 residues. Unmatched junction bases numbered 9, after V lost 3 bases and J lost 9 bases. The CDR3 DNA sequence: TGCGCCAGCAGCTCGGCGACTAGCGGGGGGTTTGGTGAGCAGTTCTTC. This encodes CASSSATSGGFGEQFF.